Shown below are 18 T cell receptor beta chains from a single sample sequenced in a study of metastatic and nonmetastatic thyroid tumors. Using MiXCR, TCRdb reanalyzed the PCR reads. The table lists about 19,000 clones, roughly 25% of them singletons. No treatment of any kind had been given to any patient before thyroid surgery. The sequenced material came from blood. These receptors all stem from a male donor with papillary thyroid cancer or a benign thyroid nodule (not recorded which). Some clones in this sample may be carry-over from other donors' samples.

This clone was recorded only once. The chain carries TRBV7-8 and TRBJ2-7; no firm D call. The V gene's germline CDR1 is SGHVS and CDR2 FQNEAQ. Trimming stripped 5 bases from V and 3 bases from J, with 14 bases between. The CDR3 is 14 residues long. The CDR3 bases are TGTGCCAGCAGCCCGGAAGTTGTGGACTACGAGCAGTACTTC. Its protein product is CASSPEVVDYEQYF.

This clone was observed a single time. The J gene is TRBJ2-5, the V gene TRBV28; the D gene is possibly TRBD2 (5 bases). Trimming shortened V by 7 bases and J by 1 base, and 10 bases separated the two germline ends. This CDR3 is built from 13 residues. Germline lookup yields CDR1 MDHEN and CDR2 SYDVKM. The CDR3 loop reads CASKKDFQETQYF. The DNA of the CDR3 is TGTGCCAGCAAGAAGGACTTCCAAGAGACCCAGTACTTC.

By proportion, this clone is medium-sized. The V call is TRBV4-3, the J call TRBJ2-2; 12 positions match TRBD2. The length of the CDR3 is 18 residues. The germline V gene encodes CDR1 LGHNA and CDR2 YSLEER. Trimming removed 0 bases from V and 7 bases from J; junction bases left unmatched: 9. CDR3 coding DNA: TGCGCCAGCAGCCAAGATCGCCCTAGCGGGGGGGTCGTCGGGGAGCTGTTTTTT. Translated, it gives CASSQDRPSGGVVGELFF.

The chain is built from TRBV7-9 and TRBJ2-2; D gene unclear. V was shortened by 1 base and J by 6 bases, with 6 bases between the two germline ends. Germline CDR1 is SEHNR and CDR2 is FQNEAQ (reference sequence). The CDR3 runs 13 residues. CDR3 region: CASSLDTAGELFF. The CDR3 DNA reads as TGTGCCAGCAGCTTAGATACCGCCGGGGAGCTGTTTTTT.

The chain uses TRBV5-6 and TRBJ2-7; 8 bases are shared with TRBD1. Germline V gene data show CDR1 as SGHDT and CDR2 as YYEEEE. V lost 0 bases and J lost 1; bases outside the gene matches: 6. The CDR3 covers 16 residues. CDR3 residues: CASSLVTGALSYEQYF. Written as DNA, the CDR3 is TGTGCCAGCAGCTTGGTGACAGGGGCTTTATCCTACGAGCAGTACTTC.

This clone is medium-sized. The genes are TRBV5-1 and TRBJ1-1; D gene ambiguous. CDR3 length: 12 amino acids. V gave up 3 bases and J gave up 1 base, with 4 bases separating them. Germline assignment: CDR1 SGHRS and CDR2 YFSETQ. CDR3: CASSWGNTEAFF. The CDR3 DNA follows: TGCGCCAGCAGCTGGGGGAACACTGAAGCTTTCTTT. The entire variable domain, with the rest obtained from reference TRBV5-1 and TRBJ1-1, is as follows: KAGVTQTPRYLIKTRGQQVTLSCSPISGHRSVSWYQQTPGQGLQFLFEYFSETQRNKGNFPGRFSGRQFSNSRSEMNVSTLELGDSALYLCASSWGNTEAFFGQGTRLTVV.

The gene calls are TRBV6-1 and TRBJ1-3; D is possibly TRBD1 (5 bases). The germline V and J ends were trimmed by 5 bases and 1 base, with 9 bases remaining between them. Germline CDR1 is MNHNS and CDR2 is SASEGT. This CDR3 is 14 amino acids long. CDR3 in amino acids: CASSPDNSGNTIYF. The CDR3 bases are TGTGCCAGCAGTCCGGACAATTCTGGAAACACCATATATTTT.

The genes are TRBV6-1 and TRBJ2-2, with 9 bases fitting TRBD1. The junction had 11 bases not matched to a gene; V was cut back by 3 bases and J by 3 bases. This CDR3 has 18 residues. CDR1 is MNHNS and CDR2 is SASEGT in the germline V gene. The CDR3, as DNA: TGTGCCAGCAGTGAGTCCCTTCAGTGGACAGGGGACACCGGGGAGCTGTTTTTT. This gives the protein CASSESLQWTGDTGELFF.

The V gene is TRBV11-3, the J gene TRBJ2-1, with a tentative D call TRBD1 (5 bases). The CDR3 is made up of 12 amino acids. The V end was cut by 5 bases, the J end by 6 bases, with 8 bases between. CDR1 SGHNT and CDR2 YENEEA come from the germline V gene. Here the CDR3 DNA reads TGTGCCAGCAGCGATCAGGGCAATGAGCAGTTCTTC. Translated, it gives CASSDQGNEQFF.

J is TRBJ2-2 and V is TRBV2; D remains ambiguous. The CDR3 is 14 residues long. The germline gives CDR1 SNHLY, CDR2 FYNNEI. V shed 6 bases and J shed 3 bases, with 11 bases lying between them. The CDR3 reads CASRGRGHTGELFF. The CDR3 nucleotides are TGTGCCAGCAGGGGCCGTGGGCACACCGGGGAGCTGTTTTTT.

This clone occurred a few times. The rearrangement joins TRBV19 to TRBJ1-5; D ambiguous. V lost 6 bases and J lost 6, with 12 bases in between. Germline assignment: CDR1 LNHDA and CDR2 SQIVND (reference sequence). CDR3 length: 13 residues. CDR3 DNA sequence: TGTGCCAGTAGCCAAAACTCTTTTCAGCCCCAGCATTTT. Protein product: CASSQNSFQPQHF.

This clone was recorded a few times. The J gene is TRBJ1-5, the V gene TRBV11-2; 9 nucleotides align to TRBD1. The V gene's germline CDR1 is SGHAT and CDR2 FQNNGV. J lost 6 bases, V lost 5 bases, and 5 bases had no gene match. The CDR3 runs to 14 residues. The CDR3 nucleotides read TGTGCCAGCAGCCCCGGGACAGGGTTTCAGCCCCAGCATTTT. This encodes CASSPGTGFQPQHF.

This sequence joins TRBV3-1 and TRBJ2-7; D is uncertain. The V end was cut by 0 bases, the J end by 12 bases, with 12 bases between. CDR1 LGHDT and CDR2 YNNKEL come from the germline V gene (reference sequence). The CDR3 is 12 amino acids. The CDR3 is CASSQDRARLYF. DNA for the CDR3: TGTGCCAGCAGCCAAGATAGGGCCAGACTGTACTTC.

The chain's CDR3 is CSARRGLLGMTPDTQYF. In DNA form, the CDR3 reads TGCAGTGCTAGAAGGGGGCTTTTGGGTATGACCCCAGATACGCAGTATTTT. This chain uses TRBV20-1 with TRBJ2-3; 7 bases match TRBD1. Germline-derived CDR1 and CDR2 are DFQATT and SNEGSKA (reference sequence). V was pared by 2 bases and J by 4 bases, with 15 bases of the junction left unmatched. CDR3 length equals 17 residues.

This clone is categorized as medium-sized (0.01 to 0.1%). The rearrangement links TRBV5-1 to TRBJ1-5; the match to TRBD1 covers 7 bases. CDR1 is SGHRS and CDR2 is YFSETQ in the germline V gene. V was clipped by 0 bases and J by 0 bases; unmatched bases: 3. This CDR3 is built from 16 residues. The CDR3 bases are TGCGCCAGCAGCTTGGGGGGGACAGATAGCAATCAGCCCCAGCATTTT. Amino acid sequence: CASSLGGTDSNQPQHF.

This clone was picked up a small number of times. The chain has TRBV12-3 or TRBV12-4 and TRBJ1-3; D unclear. V was clipped by 8 bases and J by 4 bases, with 9 bases between them. The CDR3 spans 12 residues. CDR3 coding DNA: TGTGCCAGCGACATGTACGGAAACACCATATATTTT. Translating it yields CASDMYGNTIYF.

V gene TRBV7-2 combines with J gene TRBJ1-2; D gene ambiguous. CDR1 is SGHTA, CDR2 FQGNSA, per germline. The CDR3 length is 13 residues. The V gene lost 6 bases and the J gene lost 4 bases, with 12 bases spanning the gap. CDR3: CASSHTSPYGYTF. CDR3 DNA sequence: TGTGCCAGCAGTCACACTTCTCCCTATGGCTACACCTTC. The whole variable domain, remainder taken from reference TRBV7-2 and TRBJ1-2, is GAGVSQSPSNKVTEKGKDVELRCDPISGHTALYWYRQSLGQGLEFLIYFQGNSAPDKSGLPSDRFSAERTGGSVSTLTIQRTQQEDSAVYLCASSHTSPYGYTFGSGTRLTVV.

V is TRBV20-1 and J is TRBJ2-5; 7 nucleotides agree with TRBD2. V trimming: 6 bases; J trimming: 1 base; junction bases outside the gene matches: 26. Per the germline V gene, CDR1 is DFQATT and CDR2 is SNEGSKA (reference sequence). The CDR3 spans 20 residues. CDR3 sequence: CSAKQSRGWDGTNVQETQYF. In nucleotides, the CDR3 is TGCAGTGCCAAACAGTCGCGGGGCTGGGACGGGACTAACGTCCAAGAGACCCAGTACTTC.